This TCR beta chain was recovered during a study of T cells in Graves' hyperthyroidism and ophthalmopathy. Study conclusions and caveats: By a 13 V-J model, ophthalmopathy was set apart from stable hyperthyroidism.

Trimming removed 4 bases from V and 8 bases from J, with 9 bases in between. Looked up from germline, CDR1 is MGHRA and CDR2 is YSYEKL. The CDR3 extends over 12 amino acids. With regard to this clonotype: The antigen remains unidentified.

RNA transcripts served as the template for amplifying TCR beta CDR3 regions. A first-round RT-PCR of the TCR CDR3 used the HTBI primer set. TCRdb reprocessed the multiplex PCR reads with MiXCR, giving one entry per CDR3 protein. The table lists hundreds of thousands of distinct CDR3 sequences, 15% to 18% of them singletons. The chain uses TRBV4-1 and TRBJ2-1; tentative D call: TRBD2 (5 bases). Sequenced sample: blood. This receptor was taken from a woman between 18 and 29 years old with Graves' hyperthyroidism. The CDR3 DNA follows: TGCGCCAGCAGCCGCCCCGGGGATGAGCAGTTCTTC. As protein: CASSRPGDEQFF.